The present TCR beta chain was sequenced within a study of cytomegalovirus exposure and HLA in healthy donors. 60 Vbeta and 13 Jbeta primers were used in PCR. Assay used: immunoSEQ multiplex PCR; TCRdb lists only in-frame clones, some missing. The sample holds approximately 300,000 clones, 84% seen once. As for this clone: What it binds is unknown.

General study results and limits: It was shown in a later analysis that HLA-associated TCR beta chains were more clonally expanded than other, equally common chains. The analysis excluded some indistinguishable V segments, including TRBV6-2 and TRBV6-3.

Germline CDR1 reads MNHEY; CDR2 reads SMNVEV (reference sequence). The length of the CDR3 is 17 residues. V lost 7 bases and J lost 7; bases outside the gene matches: 18. The chain carries TRBV27 and TRBJ2-7, with TRBD2 identical over 11 bases. The sample taken for sequencing was PBMCs. The source of this sequence is a woman in her 40s in good health and CMV-seropositive. CDR3 protein: CASIRIAGGTTPWEQYF. CDR3 bases: TGTGCCAGCATAAGGATAGCGGGAGGGACGACTCCGTGGGAGCAGTACTTC.